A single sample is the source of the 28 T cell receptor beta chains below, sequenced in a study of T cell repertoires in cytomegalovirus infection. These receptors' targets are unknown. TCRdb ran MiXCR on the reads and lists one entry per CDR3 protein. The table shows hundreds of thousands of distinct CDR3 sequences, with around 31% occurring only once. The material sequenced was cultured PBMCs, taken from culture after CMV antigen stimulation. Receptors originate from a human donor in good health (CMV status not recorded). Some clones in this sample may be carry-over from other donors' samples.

The CDR3 region has the DNA TGCAGTGCCCACGGGGACACGACCTACGAGCAGTACTTC. Amino acid sequence: CSAHGDTTYEQYF. The chain joins TRBV20-1 to TRBJ2-7; D possibly corresponds to TRBD1 (6 bases). Trimming cost V 6 bases and J 2 bases, with 14 bases left between them. Germline V CDR1 and CDR2: DFQATT, SNEGSKA (reference sequence). This CDR3 is 13 amino acids long.

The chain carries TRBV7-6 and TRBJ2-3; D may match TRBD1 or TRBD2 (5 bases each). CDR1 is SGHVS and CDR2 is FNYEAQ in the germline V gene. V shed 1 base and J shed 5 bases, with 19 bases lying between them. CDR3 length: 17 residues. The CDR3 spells CASSLEAGVRGVDTQYF. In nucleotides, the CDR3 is TGTGCCAGCAGCTTAGAGGCTGGGGTGAGGGGCGTAGATACGCAGTATTTT.

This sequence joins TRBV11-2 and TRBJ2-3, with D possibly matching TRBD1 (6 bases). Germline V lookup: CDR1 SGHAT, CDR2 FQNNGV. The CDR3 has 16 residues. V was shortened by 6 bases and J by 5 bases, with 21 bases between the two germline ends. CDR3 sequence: CASRAPGRGMRDTQYF. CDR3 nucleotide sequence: TGTGCCAGCAGGGCACCCGGCAGGGGCATGAGAGATACGCAGTATTTT. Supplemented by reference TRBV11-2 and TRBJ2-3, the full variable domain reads EAGVAQSPRYKIIEKRQSVAFWCNPISGHATLYWYQQILGQGPKLLIQFQNNGVVDDSQLPKDRFSAERLKGVDSTLKIQPAKLEDSAVYLCASRAPGRGMRDTQYFGPGTRLTVL.

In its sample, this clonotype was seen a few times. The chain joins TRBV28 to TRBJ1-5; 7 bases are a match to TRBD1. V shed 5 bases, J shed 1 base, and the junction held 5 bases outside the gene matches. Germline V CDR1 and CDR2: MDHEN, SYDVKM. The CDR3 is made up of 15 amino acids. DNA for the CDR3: TGTGCCAGCAGTCAGGGGGACAGCAGCAATCAGCCCCAGCATTTT. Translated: CASSQGDSSNQPQHF. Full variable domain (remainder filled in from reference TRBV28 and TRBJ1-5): DVKVTQSSRYLVKRTGEKVFLECVQDMDHENMFWYRQDPGLGLRLIYFSYDVKMKEKGDIPEGYSVSREKKERFSLILESASTNQTSMYLCASSQGDSSNQPQHFGDGTRLSIL.

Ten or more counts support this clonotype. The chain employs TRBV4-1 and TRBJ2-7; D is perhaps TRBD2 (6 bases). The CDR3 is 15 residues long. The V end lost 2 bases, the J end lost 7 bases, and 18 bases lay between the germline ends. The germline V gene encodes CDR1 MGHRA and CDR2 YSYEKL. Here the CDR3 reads CASSQLLTGRGEQYF. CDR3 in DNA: TGCGCCAGCAGCCAACTACTGACGGGGCGGGGTGAGCAGTACTTC.

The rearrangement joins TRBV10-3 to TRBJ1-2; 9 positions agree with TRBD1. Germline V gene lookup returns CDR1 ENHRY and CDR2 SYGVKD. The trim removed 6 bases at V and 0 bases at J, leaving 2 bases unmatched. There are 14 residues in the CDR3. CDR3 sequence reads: CAIRDRGSNYGYTF. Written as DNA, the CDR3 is TGTGCCATCAGGGACAGGGGATCTAACTATGGCTACACCTTC.

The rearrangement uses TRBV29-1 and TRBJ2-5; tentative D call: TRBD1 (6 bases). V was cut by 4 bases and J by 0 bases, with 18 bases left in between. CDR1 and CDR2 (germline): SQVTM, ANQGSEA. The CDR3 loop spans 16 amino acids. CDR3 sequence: CSVGGHKAGDQETQYF. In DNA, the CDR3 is TGCAGCGTTGGGGGGCACAAGGCAGGCGACCAAGAGACCCAGTACTTC. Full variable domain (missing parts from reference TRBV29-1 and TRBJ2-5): SAVISQKPSRDICQRGTSLTIQCQVDSQVTMMFWYRQQPGQSLTLIATANQGSEATYESGFVIDKFPISRPNLTFSTLTVSNMSPEDSSIYLCSVGGHKAGDQETQYFGPGTRLLVL.

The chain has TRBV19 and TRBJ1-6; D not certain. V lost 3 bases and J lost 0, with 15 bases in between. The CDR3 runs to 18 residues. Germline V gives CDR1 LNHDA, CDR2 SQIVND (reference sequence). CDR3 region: CASSIGRIRVSYNSPLHF. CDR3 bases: TGTGCCAGTAGTATCGGACGGATTCGGGTCTCCTATAATTCACCCCTCCACTTT.

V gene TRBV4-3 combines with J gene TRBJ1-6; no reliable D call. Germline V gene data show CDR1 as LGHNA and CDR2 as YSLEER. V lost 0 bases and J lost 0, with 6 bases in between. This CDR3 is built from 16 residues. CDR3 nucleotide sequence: TGCGCCAGCAGCCAAGATAGCAGCTCCTATAATTCACCCCTCCACTTT. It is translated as CASSQDSSSYNSPLHF.

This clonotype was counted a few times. The CDR3 coding sequence is TGTGCCAGTAGTATAGACAGCGGGGCCCAAGAGACCCAGTACTTC. Translated: CASSIDSGAQETQYF. This chain joins TRBV19 and TRBJ2-5; 7 nucleotides agree with TRBD2. The V segment lost 0 bases and the J segment 1 base; nucleotides outside the gene matches: 2. The germline CDR1 and CDR2 sequences are LNHDA and SQIVND (reference sequence). The CDR3 spans 15 residues.

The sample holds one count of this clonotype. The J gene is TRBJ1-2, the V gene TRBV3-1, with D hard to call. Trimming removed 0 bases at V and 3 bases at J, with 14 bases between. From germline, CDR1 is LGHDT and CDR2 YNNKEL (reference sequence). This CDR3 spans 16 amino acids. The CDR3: CASSQDKGWVDYGYTF. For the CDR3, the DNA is TGTGCCAGCAGCCAAGATAAAGGGTGGGTGGACTATGGCTACACCTTC.

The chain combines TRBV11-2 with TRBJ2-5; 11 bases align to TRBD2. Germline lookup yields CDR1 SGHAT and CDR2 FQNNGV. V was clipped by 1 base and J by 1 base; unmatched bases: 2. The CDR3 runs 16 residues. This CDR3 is CASSLVTSGGQETQYF. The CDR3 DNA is TGTGCCAGCAGCTTAGTAACTAGCGGGGGCCAAGAGACCCAGTACTTC. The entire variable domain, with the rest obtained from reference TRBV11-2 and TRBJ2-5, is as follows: EAGVAQSPRYKIIEKRQSVAFWCNPISGHATLYWYQQILGQGPKLLIQFQNNGVVDDSQLPKDRFSAERLKGVDSTLKIQPAKLEDSAVYLCASSLVTSGGQETQYFGPGTRLLVL.

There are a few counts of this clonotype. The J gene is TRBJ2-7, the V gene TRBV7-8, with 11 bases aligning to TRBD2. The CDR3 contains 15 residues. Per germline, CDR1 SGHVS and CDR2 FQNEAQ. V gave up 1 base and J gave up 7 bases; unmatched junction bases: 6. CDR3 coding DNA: TGTGCCAGCAGCTTAGGTACTAGCGGGAGAACAGAGCAGTACTTC. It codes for CASSLGTSGRTEQYF.

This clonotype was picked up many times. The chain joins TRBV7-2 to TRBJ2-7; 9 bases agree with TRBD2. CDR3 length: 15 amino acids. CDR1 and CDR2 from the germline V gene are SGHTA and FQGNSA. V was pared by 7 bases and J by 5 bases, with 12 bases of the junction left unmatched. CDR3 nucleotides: TGTGCCAGCACTACTTACGGCGGGGGGGCCAACGAGCAGTACTTC. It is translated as CASTTYGGGANEQYF.

The CDR3 region has the DNA TGCAGTGCCGCGAGGAAGGATCAGCCCCAGCATTTT. Encoded protein: CSAARKDQPQHF. The chain joins TRBV20-1 to TRBJ1-5; no clear D gene. Germline values: CDR1 DFQATT, CDR2 SNEGSKA (reference sequence). Trimming removed 6 bases from V and 5 bases from J, with 11 bases in between. The CDR3 covers 12 residues.

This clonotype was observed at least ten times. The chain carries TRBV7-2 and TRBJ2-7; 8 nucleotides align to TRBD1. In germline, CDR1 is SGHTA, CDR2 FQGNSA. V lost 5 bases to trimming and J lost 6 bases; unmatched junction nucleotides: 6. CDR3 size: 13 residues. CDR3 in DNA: TGTGCCAGCAGCCGCGGACAGGGCGTCGAGCAGTACTTC. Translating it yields CASSRGQGVEQYF.

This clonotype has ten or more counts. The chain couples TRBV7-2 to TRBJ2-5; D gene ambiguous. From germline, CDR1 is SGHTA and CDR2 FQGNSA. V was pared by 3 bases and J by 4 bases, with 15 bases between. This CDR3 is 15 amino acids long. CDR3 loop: CASSFGPTAGETQYF. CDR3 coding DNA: TGTGCCAGCAGCTTCGGGCCCACGGCAGGAGAGACCCAGTACTTC.

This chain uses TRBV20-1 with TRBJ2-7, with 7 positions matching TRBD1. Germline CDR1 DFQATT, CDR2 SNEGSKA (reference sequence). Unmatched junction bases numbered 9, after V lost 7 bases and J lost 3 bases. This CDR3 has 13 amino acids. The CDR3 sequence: CSVRMAGGYEQYF. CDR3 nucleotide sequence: TGCAGTGTCAGAATGGCAGGGGGCTACGAGCAGTACTTC.

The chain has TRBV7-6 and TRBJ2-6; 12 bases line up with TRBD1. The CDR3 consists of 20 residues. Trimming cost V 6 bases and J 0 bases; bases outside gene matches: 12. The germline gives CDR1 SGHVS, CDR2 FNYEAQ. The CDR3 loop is CASRPAPGTGGNSGANVLTF. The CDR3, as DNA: TGTGCCAGCAGACCAGCACCCGGGACAGGGGGCAACTCTGGGGCCAACGTCCTGACTTTC.

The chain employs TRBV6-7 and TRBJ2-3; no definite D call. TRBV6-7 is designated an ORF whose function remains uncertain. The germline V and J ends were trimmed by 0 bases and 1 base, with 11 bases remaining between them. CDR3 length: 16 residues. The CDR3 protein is CASSYSEGGGTDTQYF. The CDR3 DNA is TGTGCCAGCAGTTACTCGGAAGGCGGAGGCACAGATACGCAGTATTTT.

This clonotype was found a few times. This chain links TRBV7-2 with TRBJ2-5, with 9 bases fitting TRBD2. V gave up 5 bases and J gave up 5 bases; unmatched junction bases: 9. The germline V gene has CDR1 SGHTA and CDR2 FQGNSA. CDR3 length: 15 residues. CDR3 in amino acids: CASSPSLAGGETQYF. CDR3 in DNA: TGTGCCAGCAGCCCTTCTCTGGCGGGGGGGGAGACCCAGTACTTC. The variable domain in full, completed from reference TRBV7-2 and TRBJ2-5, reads GAGVSQSPSNKVTEKGKDVELRCDPISGHTALYWYRQSLGQGLEFLIYFQGNSAPDKSGLPSDRFSAERTGGSVSTLTIQRTQQEDSAVYLCASSPSLAGGETQYFGPGTRLLVL.

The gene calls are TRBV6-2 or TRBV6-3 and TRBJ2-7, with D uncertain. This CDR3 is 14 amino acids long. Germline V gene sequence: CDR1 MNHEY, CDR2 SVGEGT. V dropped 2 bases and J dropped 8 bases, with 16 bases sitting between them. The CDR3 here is CASSYGQSTTKQYF. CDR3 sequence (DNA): TGTGCCAGCAGTTACGGCCAATCTACTACGAAGCAGTACTTC.

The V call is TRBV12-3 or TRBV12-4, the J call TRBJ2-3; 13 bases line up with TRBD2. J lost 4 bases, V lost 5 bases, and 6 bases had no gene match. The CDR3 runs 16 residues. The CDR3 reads CASSTRLAGGADTQYF. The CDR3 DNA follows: TGTGCCAGCAGTACCCGACTAGCGGGGGGTGCAGATACGCAGTATTTT.

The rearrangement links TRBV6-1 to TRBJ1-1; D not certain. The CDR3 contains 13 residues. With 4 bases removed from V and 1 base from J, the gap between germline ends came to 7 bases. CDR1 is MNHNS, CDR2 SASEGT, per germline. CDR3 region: CASSVPENTEAFF. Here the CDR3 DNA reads TGTGCCAGCAGTGTCCCCGAGAACACTGAAGCTTTCTTT.

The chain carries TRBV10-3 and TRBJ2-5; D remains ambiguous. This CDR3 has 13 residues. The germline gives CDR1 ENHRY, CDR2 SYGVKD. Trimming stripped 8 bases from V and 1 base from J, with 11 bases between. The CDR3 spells CAIGGRVQETQYF. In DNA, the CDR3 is TGTGCCATCGGTGGACGTGTCCAAGAGACCCAGTACTTC.

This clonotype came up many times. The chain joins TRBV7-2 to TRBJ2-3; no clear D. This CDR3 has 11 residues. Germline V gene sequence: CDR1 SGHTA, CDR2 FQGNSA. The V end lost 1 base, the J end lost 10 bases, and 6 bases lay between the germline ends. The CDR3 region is CASSLDWAQYF. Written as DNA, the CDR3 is TGTGCCAGCAGCTTAGACTGGGCGCAGTATTTT.

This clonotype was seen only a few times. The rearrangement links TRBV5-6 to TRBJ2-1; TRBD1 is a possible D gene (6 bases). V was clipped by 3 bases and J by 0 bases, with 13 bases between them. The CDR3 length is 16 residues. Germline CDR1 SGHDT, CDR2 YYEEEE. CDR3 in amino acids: CASSSRKTGSYNEQFF. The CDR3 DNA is TGTGCCAGCAGCTCTCGAAAGACAGGCTCCTACAATGAGCAGTTCTTC. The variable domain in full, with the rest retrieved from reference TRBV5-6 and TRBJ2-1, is DAGVTQSPTHLIKTRGQQVTLRCSPKSGHDTVSWYQQALGQGPQFIFQYYEEEERQRGNFPDRFSGHQFPNYSSELNVNALLLGDSALYLCASSSRKTGSYNEQFFGPGTRLTVL.

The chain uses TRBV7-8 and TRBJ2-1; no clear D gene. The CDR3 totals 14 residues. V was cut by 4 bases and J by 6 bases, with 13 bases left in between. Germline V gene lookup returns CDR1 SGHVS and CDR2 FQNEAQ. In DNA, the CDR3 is TGTGCCAGCAGCTCCCGAGGACCGGGCAATGAGCAGTTCTTC. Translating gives CASSSRGPGNEQFF.